A single T cell receptor (beta chain) is shown here with its context. Antigen specificity is unknown. The CDR3 has 14 amino acids. Trimming stripped 1 base from V and 3 bases from J, with 10 bases between. Germline CDR1 LGHNA, CDR2 YSLEER. This sample stems from a study of cytomegalovirus exposure and HLA in healthy donors. Looking at the study overall: The roughly 120 validation repertoires, a later analysis reported, used the same platform as the approximately 730 repertoires from the first cohort.

The study, taken as a whole, reports: According to a subsequent analysis, TCR clusters identified in the first cohort showed a tendency to co-occur across the approximately 120 validation repertoires. Cytomegalovirus-associated TCR beta chains were listed, numbering some 170.

TCRdb's table, derived via immunoSEQ multiplex PCR, lists solely in-frame clones and lacks some. The table has hundreds of thousands of clones, about nine tenths seen once. Material for sequencing was PBMCs. This rearrangement joins TRBV4-3 to TRBJ2-7; no reliable D call. The sequence came from a woman in her 30s in good health and CMV-seronegative. Here the CDR3 DNA reads TGCGCCAGCAGCCAAGCCGGACCCGGCTACGAGCAGTACTTC. This gives the protein CASSQAGPGYEQYF.